These 20 T cell receptor beta chains share one sample of origin, sequenced in a study of blood T cell repertoires in COVID-19. Method: immunoSEQ multiplex PCR; TCRdb's copy keeps in-frame clones and lacks some. The data hold about 360,000 clones, with roughly 86% observed a single time. Specimen: peripheral blood. The origin of the receptors is a human donor in a cohort sampled during active COVID-19.

The V call is TRBV6-1, the J call TRBJ1-1; D is unresolved. Trimming took off 2 bases at V and 1 base at J, with 5 bases between the two ends. Germline V lookup: CDR1 MNHNS, CDR2 SASEGT. The CDR3 spans 13 residues. DNA for the CDR3: TGTGCCAGCAGTGAACGGGAGAACACTGAAGCTTTCTTT. Protein sequence: CASSERENTEAFF.

The rearrangement uses TRBV4-2 and TRBJ1-2, with D maybe TRBD1 (6 bases). Germline V gene sequence: CDR1 LGHNA, CDR2 YNFKEQ. V was shortened by 1 base and J by 4 bases, with 13 bases between the two germline ends. The CDR3 covers 15 residues. The CDR3: CASSQGEQGGYGYTF. The CDR3 coding sequence is TGTGCCAGCAGCCAAGGGGAACAAGGGGGCTATGGCTACACCTTC.

The chain carries TRBV7-8 and TRBJ2-1, with D possibly being TRBD2 (6 bases). The CDR3 has 12 amino acids. The V gene lost 5 bases and the J gene lost 10 bases, with 12 bases spanning the gap. The V gene's germline CDR1 is SGHVS and CDR2 FQNEAQ. The CDR3 coding sequence is TGTGCCAGCAGCCCGGGAGTTTGGGAGCAGTTCTTC. It encodes CASSPGVWEQFF.

V and J are TRBV18 and TRBJ2-7; weak D call: TRBD2 (5 bases). Trimming shortened V by 3 bases and J by 3 bases, and 15 bases separated the two germline ends. The CDR3 is made up of 15 amino acids. CDR1 is KGHSH and CDR2 is LQKENI in the germline V gene. CDR3 sequence: CASSPPSSGGYEQYF. The CDR3 region has the DNA TGTGCCAGCTCACCCCCAAGCAGCGGCGGCTACGAGCAGTACTTC.

The chain links TRBV14 to TRBJ1-6, with D maybe TRBD1 (5 bases). The germline V gene encodes CDR1 SGHDN and CDR2 FVKESK. The V end was cut by 1 base, the J end by 6 bases, with 10 bases between. The length of the CDR3 is 15 residues. The chain's CDR3 is CASSQGMTVNSPLHF. CDR3 nucleotide sequence: TGTGCCAGCAGCCAAGGGATGACAGTTAATTCACCCCTCCACTTT.

The rearrangement joins TRBV7-3 to TRBJ2-1, with TRBD1 as a possible D gene (5 bases). The germline CDR1 and CDR2 sequences are SGHTA and FQGTGA. There are 15 residues in the CDR3. V was trimmed by 5 bases and J by 5 bases, leaving 16 bases between them. In DNA, the CDR3 is TGTGCCAGCAGCCAGACCGGCAGGGCGAACAATGAGCAGTTCTTC. It translates to CASSQTGRANNEQFF.

The chain has TRBV6-5 and TRBJ2-5; D is perhaps TRBD2 (5 bases). Germline V gives CDR1 MNHEY, CDR2 SVGAGI. The CDR3 extends over 14 amino acids. Trimming pared 11 bases from V and 5 bases from J, leaving 21 bases between. CDR3 nucleotides: TGTGCCGCCAAGATTCCGGGATCGGGGGAGACCCAGTACTTC. As protein: CAAKIPGSGETQYF.

The chain employs TRBV19 and TRBJ1-2; D possibly corresponds to TRBD1 (6 bases). Per the germline V gene, CDR1 is LNHDA and CDR2 is SQIVND (reference sequence). V was shortened by 8 bases and J by 4 bases, with 17 bases between the two germline ends. This CDR3 is built from 14 residues. The CDR3 bases are TGTGCCAGTTCGGACAGAGCGACTACCTATGGCTACACCTTC. Its protein product is CASSDRATTYGYTF.

The rearrangement joins TRBV4-1 to TRBJ2-2; perhaps TRBD2 as D (6 bases). From germline, CDR1 is MGHRA and CDR2 YSYEKL. V dropped 4 bases and J dropped 5 bases, with 8 bases sitting between them. The CDR3 consists of 13 residues. CDR3 protein: CASSRRGTGELFF. CDR3 nucleotide sequence: TGCGCCAGCAGCCGGAGGGGAACCGGGGAGCTGTTTTTT.

The chain couples TRBV4-2 to TRBJ1-1; maybe TRBD1 (5 bases). Germline-derived CDR1 and CDR2 are LGHNA and YNFKEQ. The CDR3 is 15 residues long. The V end was cut by 4 bases, the J end by 3 bases, with 15 bases between. The CDR3: CASSLGGAGDTEAFF. The CDR3 DNA reads as TGTGCCAGCAGCCTAGGAGGGGCCGGCGACACTGAAGCTTTCTTT.

This chain uses TRBV19 with TRBJ2-1; no reliable D call. The germline V gene has CDR1 LNHDA and CDR2 SQIVND (reference sequence). The CDR3 is 16 residues long. V lost 5 bases, J lost 0 bases, and 14 bases lay in between. CDR3 DNA: TGTGCCAGTAGTCCCCAAGGCGGATTCTCCTACAATGAGCAGTTCTTC. It codes for CASSPQGGFSYNEQFF.

CDR3 residues: CASSQVTSGGLEQYF. CDR3 nucleotide sequence: TGTGCCAGCAGCCAAGTGACTAGCGGGGGCTTGGAGCAGTACTTC. This chain joins TRBV3-1 (or the pseudogene TRBV3-2) and TRBJ2-7; 12 bases agree with TRBD2. Germline V gives CDR1 LGHDT, CDR2 YNNKEL (reference sequence). The V and J ends lost 1 base and 7 bases, in that order; junction bases with no gene match: 5. The CDR3 runs to 15 residues.

The chain combines TRBV5-1 with TRBJ2-7; no reliable D call. The CDR3 is 13 residues long. The V and J ends lost 1 base and 7 bases respectively, with 12 bases between them. Germline CDR1 SGHRS, CDR2 YFSETQ. This CDR3 is CASSLWAEQEQYF. The CDR3, as DNA: TGCGCCAGCAGCTTGTGGGCAGAACAAGAGCAGTACTTC.

The chain recombines TRBV19 with TRBJ1-5; TRBD1 might be the D (5 bases). Germline-derived CDR1 and CDR2 are LNHDA and SQIVND (reference sequence). The CDR3 runs to 17 residues. V dropped 3 bases and J dropped 0 bases, with 15 bases sitting between them. CDR3 bases: TGTGCCAGTAGTATCGAGACAGATACGGTTAGCAATCAGCCCCAGCATTTT. Translation gives CASSIETDTVSNQPQHF. The whole variable domain, remainder taken from reference TRBV19 and TRBJ1-5, is DGGITQSPKYLFRKEGQNVTLSCEQNLNHDAMYWYRQDPGQGLRLIYYSQIVNDFQKGDIAEGYSVSREKKESFPLTVTSAQKNPTAFYLCASSIETDTVSNQPQHFGDGTRLSIL.

This rearrangement joins TRBV27 to TRBJ2-2; the match to TRBD2 covers 7 bases. V gave up 3 bases and J gave up 4 bases; unmatched junction bases: 14. Germline CDR1 is MNHEY and CDR2 is SMNVEV (reference sequence). This CDR3 comprises 18 residues. CDR3 bases: TGTGCCAGCAGTTTTCGAGCGGGGATGGGGCAGATCACCGGGGAGCTGTTTTTT. Protein sequence: CASSFRAGMGQITGELFF.

The J gene is TRBJ1-2, the V gene TRBV28; 7 bases align to TRBD1. Germline CDR1 and CDR2: MDHEN and SYDVKM. This CDR3 contains 15 residues. Trimming took 4 bases from V and 4 from J; bases not matched to a gene: 9. The CDR3 loop is CASSSDVRGIYGYTF. DNA for the CDR3: TGTGCCAGCAGTTCCGACGTCAGGGGGATCTATGGCTACACCTTC.

This chain joins TRBV28 and TRBJ2-5, with D unresolved. CDR1 MDHEN and CDR2 SYDVKM come from the germline V gene. The CDR3 consists of 13 residues. The V gene lost 6 bases and the J gene lost 5 bases, with 13 bases spanning the gap. CDR3 coding DNA: TGTGCCAGCAGCCTCCCCTCCCTGGAGACCCAGTACTTC. This gives the protein CASSLPSLETQYF.

Here the CDR3 reads CAWSGLTGGRTKNIQYF. CDR3 DNA sequence: TGTGCCTGGAGTGGATTAACAGGGGGGAGGACCAAAAACATTCAGTACTTC. This rearrangement joins TRBV30 to TRBJ2-4, with 8 bases fitting TRBD1. V lost 1 base, J lost 2 bases, and 10 bases stayed unmatched. Germline CDR1 is GTSNPN and CDR2 is SVGIG (reference sequence). CDR3 length: 17 residues. The full variable domain, completed using reference TRBV30 and TRBJ2-4, is SQTIHQWPATLVQPVGSPLSLECTVEGTSNPNLYWYRQAAGRGLQLLFYSVGIGQISSEVPQNLSASRPQDRQFILSSKKLLLSDSGFYLCAWSGLTGGRTKNIQYFGAGTRLSVL.

The chain is built from TRBV18 and TRBJ2-3, with D perhaps TRBD1 (5 bases). Germline V CDR1 and CDR2: KGHSH, LQKENI. Deletions cut 0 bases from V and 5 bases from J, with 15 bases between. This CDR3 comprises 16 residues. Here the CDR3 DNA reads TGTGCCAGCTCACCACCCAGGGCCAAGCAGGGAGATACGCAGTATTTT. Protein product: CASSPPRAKQGDTQYF.

In this sample, this clone turned up once. This sequence joins TRBV28 and TRBJ1-1; D gene uncertain. Trimming stripped 3 bases from V and 11 bases from J, with 13 bases between. The CDR3 is made up of 12 amino acids. CDR1 and CDR2 (germline): MDHEN, SYDVKM. CDR3 nucleotides: TGTGCCAGCAGTTTCGGACCCACGGGGGCTTTCTTT. Residues: CASSFGPTGAFF. The complete variable domain, with remaining parts taken from reference TRBV28 and TRBJ1-1, reads DVKVTQSSRYLVKRTGEKVFLECVQDMDHENMFWYRQDPGLGLRLIYFSYDVKMKEKGDIPEGYSVSREKKERFSLILESASTNQTSMYLCASSFGPTGAFFGQGTRLTVV.